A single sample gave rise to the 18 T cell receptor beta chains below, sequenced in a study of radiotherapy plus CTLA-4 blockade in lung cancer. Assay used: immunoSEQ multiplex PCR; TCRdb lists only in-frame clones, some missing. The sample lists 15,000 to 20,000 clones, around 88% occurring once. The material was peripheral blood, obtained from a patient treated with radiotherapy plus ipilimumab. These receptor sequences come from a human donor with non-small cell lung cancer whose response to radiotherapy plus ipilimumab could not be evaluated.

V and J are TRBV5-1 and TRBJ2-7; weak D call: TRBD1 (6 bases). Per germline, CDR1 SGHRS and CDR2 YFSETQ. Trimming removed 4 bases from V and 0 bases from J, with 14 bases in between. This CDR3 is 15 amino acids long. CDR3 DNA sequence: TGCGCCAGCAGCCTGGACAGCACGATCTCCTACGAGCAGTACTTC. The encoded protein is CASSLDSTISYEQYF. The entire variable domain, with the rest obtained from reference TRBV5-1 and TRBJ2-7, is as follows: KAGVTQTPRYLIKTRGQQVTLSCSPISGHRSVSWYQQTPGQGLQFLFEYFSETQRNKGNFPGRFSGRQFSNSRSEMNVSTLELGDSALYLCASSLDSTISYEQYFGPGTRLTVT.

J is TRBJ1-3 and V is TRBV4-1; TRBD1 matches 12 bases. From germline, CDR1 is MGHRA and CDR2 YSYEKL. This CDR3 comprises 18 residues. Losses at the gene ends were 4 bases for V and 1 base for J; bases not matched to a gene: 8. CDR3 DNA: TGCGCCAGCAGCCGGGAACCGGGACAGGGGGCGTCTGGAAACACCATATATTTT. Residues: CASSREPGQGASGNTIYF.

The CDR3 region is CASSTGNYGYTF. The CDR3 bases are TGTGCCAGCAGTACAGGGAACTATGGCTACACCTTC. The V call is TRBV6-5, the J call TRBJ1-2; a possible D gene is TRBD1 (6 bases). Germline CDR1 is MNHEY and CDR2 is SVGAGI. This CDR3 comprises 12 residues. Trimming cost V 5 bases and J 2 bases, with 6 bases left between them.

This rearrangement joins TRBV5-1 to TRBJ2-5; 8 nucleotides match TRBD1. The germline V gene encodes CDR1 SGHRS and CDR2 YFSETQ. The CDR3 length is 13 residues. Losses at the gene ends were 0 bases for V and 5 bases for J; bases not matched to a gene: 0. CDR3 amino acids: CASSLGQGETQYF. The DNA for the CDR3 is TGCGCCAGCAGCTTGGGACAGGGGGAGACCCAGTACTTC.

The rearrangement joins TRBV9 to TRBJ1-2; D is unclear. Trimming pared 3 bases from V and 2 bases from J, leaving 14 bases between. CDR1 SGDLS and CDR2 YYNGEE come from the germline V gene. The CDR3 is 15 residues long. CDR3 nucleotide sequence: TGTGCCAGCAGCGGATCGGGGAGGAAGAACTATGGCTACACCTTC. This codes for CASSGSGRKNYGYTF.

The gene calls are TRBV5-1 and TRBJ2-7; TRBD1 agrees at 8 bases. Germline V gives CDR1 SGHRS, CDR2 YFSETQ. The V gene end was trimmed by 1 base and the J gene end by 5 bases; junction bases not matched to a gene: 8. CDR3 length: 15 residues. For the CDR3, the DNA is TGCGCCAGCAGCTTGTATCAGGGGGCCGGGAACGAGCAGTACTTC. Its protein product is CASSLYQGAGNEQYF.

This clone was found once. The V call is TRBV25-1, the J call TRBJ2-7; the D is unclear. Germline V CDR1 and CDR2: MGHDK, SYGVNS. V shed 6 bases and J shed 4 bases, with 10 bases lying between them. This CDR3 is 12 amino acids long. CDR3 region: CASSPTGYEQYF. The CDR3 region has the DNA TGTGCCAGCAGCCCGACGGGTTACGAGCAGTACTTC.

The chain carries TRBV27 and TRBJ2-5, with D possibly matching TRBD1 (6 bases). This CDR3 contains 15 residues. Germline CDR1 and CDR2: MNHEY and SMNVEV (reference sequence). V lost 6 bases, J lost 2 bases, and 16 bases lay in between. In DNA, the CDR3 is TGTGCCAGCAGGGTAGAGACAGGTCGACAAGAGACCCAGTACTTC. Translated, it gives CASRVETGRQETQYF.

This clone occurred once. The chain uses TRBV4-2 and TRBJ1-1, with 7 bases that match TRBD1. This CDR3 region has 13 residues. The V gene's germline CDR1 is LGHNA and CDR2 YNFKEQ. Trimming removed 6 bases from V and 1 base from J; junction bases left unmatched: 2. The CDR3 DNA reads TGTGCCAGCAGAGGGGGCTCGAACACTGAAGCTTTCTTT. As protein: CASRGGSNTEAFF.

The CDR3 nucleotides read TGTGCCAGTAGTAGATCTGGTACGGGGGGCAATCAGCCCCAGCATTTT. It translates to CASSRSGTGGNQPQHF. V is TRBV19 and J is TRBJ1-5, with D possibly being TRBD1 (5 bases). Germline loops: CDR1 LNHDA, CDR2 SQIVND (reference sequence). The length of the CDR3 is 16 residues. V shed 4 bases and J shed 2 bases, with 15 bases lying between them.

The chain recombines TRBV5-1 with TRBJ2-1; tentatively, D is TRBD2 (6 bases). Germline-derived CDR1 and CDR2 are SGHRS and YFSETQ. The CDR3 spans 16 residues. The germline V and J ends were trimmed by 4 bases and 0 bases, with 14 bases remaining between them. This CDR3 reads CASSPGLLSSYNEQFF. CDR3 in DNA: TGCGCCAGCAGCCCGGGACTTCTAAGCTCCTACAATGAGCAGTTCTTC.

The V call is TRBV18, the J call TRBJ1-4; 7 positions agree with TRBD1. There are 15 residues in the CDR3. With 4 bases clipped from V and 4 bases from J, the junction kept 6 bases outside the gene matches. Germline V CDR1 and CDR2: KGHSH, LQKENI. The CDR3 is CASSLMGQYNEKLFF. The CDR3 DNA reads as TGTGCCAGCTCACTGATGGGACAGTATAATGAAAAACTGTTTTTT.

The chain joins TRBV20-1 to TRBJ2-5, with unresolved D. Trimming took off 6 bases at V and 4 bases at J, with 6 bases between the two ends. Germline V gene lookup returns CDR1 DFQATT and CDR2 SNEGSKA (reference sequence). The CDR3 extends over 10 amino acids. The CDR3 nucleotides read TGCAGTGCCGAGCGAGAGACCCAGTACTTC. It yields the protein CSAERETQYF.

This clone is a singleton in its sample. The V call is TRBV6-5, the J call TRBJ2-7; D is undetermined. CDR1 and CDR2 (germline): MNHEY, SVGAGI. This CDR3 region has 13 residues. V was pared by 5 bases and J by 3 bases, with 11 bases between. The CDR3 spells CASSRTYNYEQYF. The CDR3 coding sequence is TGTGCCAGCAGTCGTACATACAACTACGAGCAGTACTTC.

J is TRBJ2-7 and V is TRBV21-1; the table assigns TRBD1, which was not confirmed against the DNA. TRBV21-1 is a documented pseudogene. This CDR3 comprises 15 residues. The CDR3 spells CASSPGQTSSYEQYF. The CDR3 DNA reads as TGTGCCAGCAGCCCGGGACAGACTAGCTCCTACGAGCAGTACTTC.

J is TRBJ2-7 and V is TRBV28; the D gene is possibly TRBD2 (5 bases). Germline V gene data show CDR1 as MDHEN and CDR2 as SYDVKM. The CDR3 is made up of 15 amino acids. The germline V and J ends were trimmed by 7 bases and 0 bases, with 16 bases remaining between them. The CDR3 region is CASTSPGSSSYEQYF. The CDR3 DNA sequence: TGTGCCAGCACCTCCCCGGGGAGTAGCTCCTACGAGCAGTACTTC.

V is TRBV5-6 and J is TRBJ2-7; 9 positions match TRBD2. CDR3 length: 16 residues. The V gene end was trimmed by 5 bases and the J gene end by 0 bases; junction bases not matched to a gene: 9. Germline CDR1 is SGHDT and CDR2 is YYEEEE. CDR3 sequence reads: CASSWWARGGSYEQYF. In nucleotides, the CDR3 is TGTGCCAGCAGTTGGTGGGCGCGGGGGGGCTCCTACGAGCAGTACTTC.

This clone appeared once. The CDR3 DNA sequence: TGTGCCAGCAGTTACGGGGACAGGGGCACTGAAGCTTTCTTT. This translates into CASSYGDRGTEAFF. The chain has TRBV6-6 and TRBJ1-1; the match to TRBD1 covers 10 bases. Germline values: CDR1 MNHNY, CDR2 SVGAGI (reference sequence). The junction had 1 base not matched to a gene; V was cut back by 2 bases and J by 4 bases. This CDR3 is built from 14 residues.